The table lists the clone carrying this T cell receptor (beta chain) with a count of one. This entry belongs to a study of blood T cell repertoires in COVID-19. Study in general: PBMCs, B-cell-depleted T cells, or T cells were the source of the cDNA or gDNA that made up the material.

The CDR3 runs 15 residues. The germline V gene encodes CDR1 GTSNPN and CDR2 SVGIG (reference sequence). V shed 2 bases and J shed 4 bases, with 15 bases lying between them. Sequencing used immunoSEQ multiplex PCR; TCRdb keeps in-frame clones, though not all of them. The sample gives about 110,000 clones, nearly 90% of which show up once; approximately 5% is in the top ten. V is TRBV30 and J is TRBJ2-1; possibly TRBD1 for D (6 bases). The source is a human donor in a cohort sampled during active COVID-19. The specimen sequenced was peripheral blood. The CDR3 here is CAWSRYGTRYNEQFF. CDR3 DNA: TGTGCCTGGAGTCGGTACGGGACAAGATACAATGAGCAGTTCTTC.